This T cell receptor (beta chain) was found in a study of cytomegalovirus exposure and HLA in healthy donors. The CDR3 extends over 16 amino acids. The germline CDR1 and CDR2 sequences are MNHEY and SMNVEV (reference sequence). V shed 6 bases and J 0 bases; nucleotides not matched to a gene: 8. A multiplex PCR was run with 60 Vbeta primers and 13 Jbeta primers. Sequencing used immunoSEQ multiplex PCR; TCRdb keeps in-frame clones, though not all of them. Of approximately 190,000 clones listed, around four fifths are singletons. Sequenced sample: PBMCs. This TCR was recovered from a woman aged 45-59 years in good health and CMV-seropositive. The V and J genes are TRBV27 and TRBJ2-1; 7 nucleotides line up with TRBD1. This CDR3 is CASSFFGTVSYNEQFF. The CDR3 DNA follows: TGTGCCAGCAGCTTCTTCGGGACAGTCTCCTACAATGAGCAGTTCTTC.